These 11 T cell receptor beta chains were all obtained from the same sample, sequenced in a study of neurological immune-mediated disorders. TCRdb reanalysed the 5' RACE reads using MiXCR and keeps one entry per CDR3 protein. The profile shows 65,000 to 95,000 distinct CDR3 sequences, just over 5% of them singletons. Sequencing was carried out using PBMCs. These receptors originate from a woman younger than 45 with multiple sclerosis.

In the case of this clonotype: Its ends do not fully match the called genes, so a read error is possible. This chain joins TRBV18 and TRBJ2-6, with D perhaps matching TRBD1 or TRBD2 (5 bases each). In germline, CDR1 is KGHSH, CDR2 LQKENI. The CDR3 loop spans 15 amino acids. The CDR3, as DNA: TGTGCCAGCTGGGCAGGGCTAGCTGGGGCCAAAGTCCTGACTTTC. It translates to CASWAGLAGAKVLTF.

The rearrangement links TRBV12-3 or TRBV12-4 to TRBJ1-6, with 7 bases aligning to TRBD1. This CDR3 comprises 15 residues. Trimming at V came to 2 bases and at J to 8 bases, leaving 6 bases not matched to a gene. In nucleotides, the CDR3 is TGTGCCAGCAGTTTACGACAGGGAAGGGATTCACCCCTCCACTTT. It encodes CASSLRQGRDSPLHF.

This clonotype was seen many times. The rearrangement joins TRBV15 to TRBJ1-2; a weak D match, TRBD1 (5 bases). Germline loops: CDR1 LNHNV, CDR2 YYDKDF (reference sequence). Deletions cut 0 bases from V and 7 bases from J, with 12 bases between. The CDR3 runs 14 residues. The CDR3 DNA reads TGTGCCACCAGCAGAGATCGGAAAGGGACTGGCTACACCTTC. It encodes CATSRDRKGTGYTF. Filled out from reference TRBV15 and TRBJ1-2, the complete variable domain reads DAMVIQNPRYQVTQFGKPVTLSCSQTLNHNVMYWYQQKSSQAPKLLFHYYDKDFNNEADTPDNFQSRRPNTSFCFLDIRSPGLGDTAMYLCATSRDRKGTGYTFGSGTRLTVV.

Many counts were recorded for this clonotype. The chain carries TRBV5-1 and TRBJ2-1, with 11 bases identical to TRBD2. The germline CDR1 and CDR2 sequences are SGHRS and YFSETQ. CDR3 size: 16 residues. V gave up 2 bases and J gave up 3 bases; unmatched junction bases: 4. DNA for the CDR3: TGCGCCAGCAGCTTTACTAGCGGGGGCGGCTACAATGAGCAGTTCTTC. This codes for CASSFTSGGGYNEQFF.

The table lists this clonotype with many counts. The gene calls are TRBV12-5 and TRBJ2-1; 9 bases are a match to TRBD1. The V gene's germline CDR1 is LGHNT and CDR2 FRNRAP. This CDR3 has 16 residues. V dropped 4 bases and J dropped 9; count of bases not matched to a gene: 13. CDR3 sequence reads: CASGSQTGGSTGEQFF. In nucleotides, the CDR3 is TGTGCTAGTGGTTCACAAACAGGGGGCTCGACGGGTGAGCAGTTCTTC. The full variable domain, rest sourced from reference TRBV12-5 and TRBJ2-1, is DARVTQTPRHKVTEMGQEVTMRCQPILGHNTVFWYRQTMMQGLELLAYFRNRAPLDDSGMPKDRFSAEMPDATLATLKIQPSEPRDSAVYFCASGSQTGGSTGEQFFGPGTRLTVL.

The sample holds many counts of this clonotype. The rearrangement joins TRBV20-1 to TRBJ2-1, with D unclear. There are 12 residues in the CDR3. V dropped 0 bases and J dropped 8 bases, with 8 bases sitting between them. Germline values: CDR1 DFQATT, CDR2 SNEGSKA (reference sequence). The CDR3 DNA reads TGCAGTGCTAGAGAAGGGTTCGATGAGCAGTTCTTC. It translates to CSAREGFDEQFF.

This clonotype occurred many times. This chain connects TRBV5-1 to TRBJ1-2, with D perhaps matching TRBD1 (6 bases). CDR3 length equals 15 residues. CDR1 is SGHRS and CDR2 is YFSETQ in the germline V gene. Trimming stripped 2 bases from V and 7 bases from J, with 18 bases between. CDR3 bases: TGCGCCAGCAGCTTTGGCACAGGGTACACCGGTGGCTACACCTTC. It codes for CASSFGTGYTGGYTF.

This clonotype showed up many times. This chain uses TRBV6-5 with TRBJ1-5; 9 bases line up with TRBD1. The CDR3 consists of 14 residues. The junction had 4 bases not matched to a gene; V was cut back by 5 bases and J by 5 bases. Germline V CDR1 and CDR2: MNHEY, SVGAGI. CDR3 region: CASSLGQGHQPQHF. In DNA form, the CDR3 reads TGTGCCAGCAGTCTTGGACAGGGGCATCAGCCCCAGCATTTT.

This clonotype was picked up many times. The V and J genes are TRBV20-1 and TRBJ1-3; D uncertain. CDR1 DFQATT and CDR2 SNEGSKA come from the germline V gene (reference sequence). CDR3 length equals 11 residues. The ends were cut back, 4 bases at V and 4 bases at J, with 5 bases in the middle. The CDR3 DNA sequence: TGCAGTGCTAATGGCGGAAACACCATATATTTT. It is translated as CSANGGNTIYF.

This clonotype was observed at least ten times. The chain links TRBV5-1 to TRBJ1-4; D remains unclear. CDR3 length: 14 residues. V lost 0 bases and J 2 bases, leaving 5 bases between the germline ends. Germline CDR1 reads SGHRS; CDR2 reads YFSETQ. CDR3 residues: CASSLGQTNEKLFF. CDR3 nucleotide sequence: TGCGCCAGCAGCTTGGGGCAGACTAATGAAAAACTGTTTTTT.

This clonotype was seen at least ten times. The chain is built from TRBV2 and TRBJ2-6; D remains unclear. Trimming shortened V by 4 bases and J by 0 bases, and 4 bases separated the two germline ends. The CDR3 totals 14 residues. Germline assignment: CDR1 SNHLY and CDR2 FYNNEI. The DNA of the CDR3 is TGTGCCAGCAGTGCAAGCTCTGGGGCCAACGTCCTGACTTTC. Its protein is CASSASSGANVLTF.